This T cell receptor beta chain was found in a study of CD4 T cell repertoires and nickel (dated by TCRdb to between 2020 and 2021). About this clonotype: The antigen this receptor binds is unknown. Per-base qualities were not stored, and no clone one base away is much larger.

Taken from cysteine to phenylalanine, the CDR3 has 15 residues. Here the CDR3 DNA is all that survives: 45 bases in frame from base 1. From a lookup of the germline V gene, CDR1 and CDR2 are MDHEN and SYDVKM. V lost 4 bases and J lost 0 bases; the stretch between them is 10 bases long. To prepare the library, RT-PCR was applied. Reads for this sample came from an Illumina MiSeq. TCRdb applied fastp at Q25 and MiXCR to the public reads, then kept only in-frame beta chains. Each entry merges the rows of one CDR3 protein and shows their most common DNA and genes. This sample comprises about 540 distinct CDR3 sequences, about 49% of them detected only once. About 15% of the sample rests with the top ten.

This TCR was recovered from a human donor in a nickel allergy study, with or without nickel allergy (not recorded which). It is not recorded whether this sample comes from one donor or several. The chain is encoded by TRBV28 joined to TRBJ1-3, with TRBD1 tentatively as D gene (5 bases match). The material sequenced was CD4+ T cells from blood, not recorded whether cultured. The CDR3: CASSSGVPSGNTIYF. The nucleotide sequence is given as TGTGCCAGCAGTTCGGGGGTCCCCTCTGGAAACACCATATATTTT.